What follows describes a single T cell receptor beta chain. This clone was seen more than once but under ten times. The antigen this receptor binds is unknown. No quality values exist for individual bases; no much larger clone is one base distant. The sample belongs to a study of cytomegalovirus exposure and HLA in healthy donors (dated by TCRdb to 2015 to 2018). Study-level background: According to an earlier analysis of 450 to 650 of the donors, some 180 million T cells yielded roughly 110 million unique TCR beta sequences and 276 Gb of sequence data. Roughly 300 gigabases of sequencing data and roughly 80 million unique TCR sequences made up an early release that covered some 640 HLA-typed donors. The genetic ancestry cluster associated with self-reported Caucasian donors included roughly 84% of the roughly 360 genotyped donors. The study aimed to test whether cataloging public T cell receptors could reveal signatures of past pathogen exposure. The study profiled the T cell repertoires of hundreds of subjects by immunosequencing and related them to cytomegalovirus serostatus. In addition to the first cohort of roughly 670 subjects, a separate validation cohort of 130 or so different subjects was used. The study combined high-throughput TCR immunosequencing, statistical association of individual TCRs with disease status, and machine learning to predict cytomegalovirus infection status. A later analysis re-analyzed previously published TCR beta repertoires from about 600 donors and added high-resolution HLA genotyping to study TCR occurrence patterns. Rather than using new phenotypic data, the later analysis identified candidate immune exposures from TCR beta sequences and from how often those sequences occurred across donors. In an earlier analysis of around 540 of the donors, high-throughput TCR beta sequencing was used to judge whether each TCR beta V gene segment behaved as functional or pseudogenic. Donor age, sex, ethnicity and CMV serostatus were compiled alongside the repertoire data. A later genetic analysis took genome-wide SNP genotypes for about three fifths of the roughly 700 donors and used that subset as a discovery cohort. Every repertoire in the discovery cohort had been generated on one and the same sequencing platform. HLA typing included class I and class II loci at four-digit resolution. Typing coverage varied by locus: about 620-630 donors for A, B, C, DRB1 and DQB1; approximately 500 for DQA1; around 570 for DPA1; 450 to 480 for DPB1. Roughly 5 DR-DQ haplotypes were treated as single units for association and clustering because of strong linkage in the cohort. Among around 400 genotyped donors of the cohort, an average of approximately 200,000 unique TCR beta nucleotide sequences was sequenced per donor, of which about 19% were non-productive.

The cohort consisted of 600 to 700 healthy bone marrow donors. At the time of sampling, every cohort member was nominally healthy, though immune exposures that went unrecorded were likely present. The donor tested CMV seronegative and was one of the 352 seronegative cohort members. Each donor provided a peripheral blood sample, and peripheral blood mononuclear cells were used for TCR beta sequencing. Genomic DNA extraction from the blood cell samples was performed with the Qiagen DNeasy Blood Extraction Kit. What the study reported, not specific to this receptor: Most TCR sequences were observed very rarely across donors, whereas some public TCRs were present in many individuals. Only TCR beta chains were sequenced in this cohort, and the absence of alpha or paired-chain data limited detectable features. Most CMV-associated TCR beta chains appeared to be HLA-restricted in a later analysis, and the HLA associations seemed to be driven largely by CMV exposure. In a later genetic analysis, fewer N-insertions in productive TCRs were reported among donors in an Asian-associated ancestry cluster than the roughly 640-donor mean. Correlated functional status among segregating V segments might be attributable to linkage disequilibrium, but an unknown experimental factor could not be ruled out. Roughly uniform sequencing depth across donors was assumed in presence/absence analyses, although this assumption may not hold. A later analysis reported that several top co-occurrence clusters appeared linked to parvovirus B19, influenza, CMV and Epstein-Barr virus. Broadly in line with IMGT annotations, most TCR beta V segments showed up in productive rearrangements about 87% or about 30% of the time in an earlier analysis of under 700 of the donors. A further reported finding was that TCR beta sequences accurately predicted the HLA-A and HLA-B alleles for most subjects in the first cohort. The study listed 150 to 200 TCR beta chains as associated with cytomegalovirus. Because some donors lacked HLA typing at each locus, the association tests relied only on the typed subset. Three of the identified cytomegalovirus-associated TCR beta chains were confirmed in vitro to be specific for cytomegalovirus antigens. Immune exposure information for the cohort was limited to CMV serostatus. In a later analysis, HLA-associated TCR beta chains showed more clonal expansion and lower generation probabilities than non-associated chains that were equally common. In a later genetic analysis, a missense DCLRE1C variant was associated with V-gene and J-gene trimming of TCR beta chains, and the association was replicated in an independent cohort. Some IMGT-functional V segments, including TRBV6-2 and TRBV6-3, could not be distinguished by the 87-base-pair reads and were therefore excluded. When HLA alleles, especially DR and DQ, strongly co-occurred, TCR associations were difficult to assign to individual alleles. Roughly 17 rarely observed V segments, including chromosome 9 orphons, were excluded from the earlier analysis of about 500 of the donors because counts were too low. In a later analysis, some 17,000 TCR beta sequences were associated with specific HLA alleles at a false discovery rate of 0.05. The classifier was reported to diagnose cytomegalovirus status with high specificity and sensitivity in both the original cohort and the validation cohort. The authors suggested that the approach could potentially be generalized to other disease states and immunological phenotypes. A cluster of highly shared sequence variants was judged likely to be a technical artifact of the sequencing pipeline. In a later analysis, the rate of TCR association differed among HLA loci, with DRB1 alleles having the most associated TCRs and HLA-C alleles having the fewest.

Preparation of the library involved the immunoSEQ multiplex PCR assay. The multiplex PCR relied on a mix of 60 forward primers for TCR Vbeta segments and 13 reverse primers for TCR Jbeta segments. Amplification of the CDR3 region of rearranged TCR beta genes was performed with a multiplex PCR assay on genomic DNA. The amplified TCR beta libraries were sequenced on the Illumina HiSeq System as 87-base-pair reads. As for the original processing: Across the 600 to 700 repertoires, a later analysis counted 80 million or so unique TCR beta chains, 8.5 million to 12 million of which were shared by at least two donors. A nearest-neighbor algorithm error-corrected the raw reads and collapsed the reads into unique sequences, merging closely related sequences to remove PCR and sequencing errors. To assign V, D and J gene segments, CDR3 sequences were aligned to IMGT reference sequences. Each retained sequence needed at least a six-nucleotide match to both a V gene segment and a J gene segment. Rearrangements were classified as productive when the CDR3 lacked stop codons and remained in frame with V and J, and all other rearrangements were classified as non-productive. CDR3 was defined according to IMGT convention as the region running from the second conserved V-encoded cysteine to the conserved J-encoded phenylalanine. The earlier analysis of approximately 590 of the donors excluded any sequence lacking an unambiguous match to a single V gene segment. An earlier analysis of 587 of the donors called V segments functional above 56.7% productive rearrangements and segregating when the between-donor standard deviation exceeded 5%. To diagnose cytomegalovirus status from the catalog of TCR beta chain sequences, a statistical classification framework was built. V and J gene assignment, in a later analysis, came from comparing TCR nucleotide sequences with IMGT/GENE-DB human TR gene sequences. Using the TCRdist pipeline, a later analysis assigned CDR3 sequences along with most-parsimonious VDJ recombination scenarios. In a later analysis, each TCR beta chain was defined by its CDR3 amino acid sequence together with its V-gene family, and reads without a unique V-gene family were excluded. In a later analysis, fewer than 600 highly shared, low-generation-probability nucleotide sequences were removed to address suspected cross-contamination and a sequencing artifact. For each public chain, a later analysis derived a clonal expansion index from normalized ranks of inferred template counts within each repertoire. In a later analysis, generation probabilities were computed with a VDJ recombination model fitted to out-of-frame rearrangements, and the resulting probabilities were checked against IGoR. Hypergeometric tests were used in a later analysis to score TCR-TCR, TCR-HLA and TCR-CMV co-occurrence, with a repertoire-size bias correction applied to the TCR pairs. In a later analysis, false discovery rates were estimated by permuting HLA or CMV assignments 20 times. A later analysis grouped co-occurring TCRs with DBSCAN, adding TCRdist sequence similarity when clustering within HLA-allele-positive subsets. Repertoires with fewer than 30,000 or more than 120,000 public chains were left out of co-occurrence clustering, as were about 5 repertoires with anomalous nucleotide sharing. The table was pulled from immuneACCESS by TCRdb, which kept in-frame rearrangements only. Such tables lose some clones; where checked, under half of the loss comes from unresolved V genes, and the rest has no known cause. The V and J calls and clone size are taken from that table; D and trimming were inferred from the DNA. The table for this sample lists approximately 220,000 clones; roughly 79% of them were counted only once. In total, the top ten clones hold 1.5% to 2% of the sample.

Relative to germline, V is 5 bases shorter and J is 8 bases shorter, with 12 bases between their ends. The CDR3, from cysteine to phenylalanine, totals 12 residues. Here the CDR3 DNA is all that survives: 36 bases in frame from base 1. Sequences MNHNS (CDR1) and SASEGT (CDR2) are obtained from the germline V gene. The clonotype originates from a man younger than 30 in good health and CMV-seronegative. The chain uses TRBV6-1 and TRBJ1-1; D gene: possibly TRBD1, on 6 matching bases. Material: PBMCs. The DNA is TGTGCCAGCAGTATCCTCAGGGGAGAAGCTTTCTTT. It codes for CASSILRGEAFF.